This section outlines one TCR beta chain sequence together with its context. Its specificity is not known. The data are from a study of OX40 agonist ivuxolimab in advanced cancers. The wider study: At under 85% male, the cohort had a mean age of 60 years, ranging from 23 to 79. Eligibility rules accepted prior anti-PD-1, anti-PD-L1 or anti-CTLA-4 therapy, and roughly 40% had some. General study points: Nonresponders, in some cases, also had low normalized T-cell clonal expansion.

Patients with a history of autoimmune disease or on systemic immunosuppression were excluded. The germline V gene has CDR1 MNHEY and CDR2 SMNVEV (reference sequence). This CDR3 has 14 residues. Trimming removed 10 bases from V and 3 bases from J, with 15 bases in between. The data were produced by immunoSEQ multiplex PCR, yet TCRdb's version contains in-frame clones alone and is incomplete. The sample holds fewer than 65,000 clones, 60% to 80% seen once. The chain couples TRBV27 to TRBJ2-2; no definite D call. This TCR was sampled from an adult with an advanced solid tumor such as melanoma, head and neck, liver or kidney cancer. The input for sequencing was CD4+ or CD8+ T cells sorted from blood, taken in a trial of the OX40 agonist ivuxolimab. The CDR3 here is CATSRFGYTGELFF. CDR3 sequence (DNA): TGTGCCACCTCCAGGTTTGGTTACACCGGGGAGCTGTTTTTT.